These T cell receptor beta chains were read from a single sample in a study of Ad26.COV2.S vaccination and SARS-CoV-2 variants. TCRdb's copy holds only in-frame clones and misses some; the assay was immunoSEQ multiplex PCR. The sample shows roughly 460,000 clones, roughly 87% of them seen only once. The sample here was peripheral blood, taken in a trial of Ad26.COV2.S vaccine versus placebo. The receptors were sampled from a person aged 18-65 years who received the Ad26.COV2.S COVID-19 vaccine or a placebo. The CDR3 runs from the conserved cysteine through the conserved F or W. D genes are given only for firm matches. The size entry is marked missing in some rows and otherwise reads once, few, many or a size class.

j_call: TRBJ2-3
clone_size: -
d_call: -
v_call: TRBV7-6
cdr3_nt: TGTGCCAGCAGCTTAGGATCTAGCAGAGGTTCAGATACGCAGTATTTT
cdr3_aa: CASSLGSSRGSDTQYF

j_call: TRBJ2-3
clone_size: -
d_call: -
v_call: TRBV21-1
cdr3_nt: TGTGCCAGCAGCAGGGGGGCCACAGATACGCAGTATTTT
cdr3_aa: CASSRGATDTQYF

j_call: TRBJ1-6
clone_size: -
d_call: TRBD1
v_call: TRBV6-5
cdr3_nt: TGTGCCAGCAATCCTAAGACAGGGGGTTCACCCCTCCACTTT
cdr3_aa: CASNPKTGGSPLHF

j_call: TRBJ2-6
clone_size: -
d_call: TRBD2
v_call: TRBV19
cdr3_nt: TGTGCCAGTAGTACGGGGGGTGGGAAAACGATCCCATCTGGGGCCAACGTCCTGACTTTC
cdr3_aa: CASSTGGGKTIPSGANVLTF

j_call: TRBJ2-7
clone_size: -
d_call: TRBD2
v_call: TRBV28
cdr3_nt: TGTGCCAGCAGTCAACCCCTAGCGGGAGGGTTCGCCTACGAGCAGTACTTC
cdr3_aa: CASSQPLAGGFAYEQYF

j_call: TRBJ2-1
clone_size: -
d_call: -
v_call: TRBV23-1
cdr3_nt: TGCGCCAGCAGTCATCTGGAGGCGGACTACAATGAGCAGTTCTTC
cdr3_aa: CASSHLEADYNEQFF

j_call: TRBJ1-1
clone_size: -
d_call: -
v_call: TRBV19
cdr3_nt: TGTGCCAGTAGCCCTCTCAGACCTGGGGCTGAAGCTTTCTTT
cdr3_aa: CASSPLRPGAEAFF

j_call: TRBJ2-7
clone_size: -
d_call: -
v_call: TRBV27
cdr3_nt: TGTGCCAGCAGTTTATTGGCTAGCTCCTACGAGCAGTACTTC
cdr3_aa: CASSLLASSYEQYF

j_call: TRBJ1-2
clone_size: -
d_call: -
v_call: TRBV29-1
cdr3_nt: TGCAGCGTTGAAGATTGGCGGGAGACCTACACCTTC
cdr3_aa: CSVEDWRETYTF

j_call: TRBJ2-1
clone_size: -
d_call: -
v_call: TRBV3-1/TRBV3-2
cdr3_nt: TGTGCCAGCAGCCAAGATTCTGACTATGAGCAGTTCTTC
cdr3_aa: CASSQDSDYEQFF

j_call: TRBJ2-2
clone_size: -
d_call: TRBD1
v_call: TRBV30
cdr3_nt: TGTGCCTGGAGTCGGACAGGGAGCGGGGAGCTGTTTTTT
cdr3_aa: CAWSRTGSGELFF

j_call: TRBJ2-1
clone_size: -
d_call: -
v_call: TRBV6-5
cdr3_nt: TGTGCCAGCAAACAGTCCTCCTACAATGAGCAGTTCTTC
cdr3_aa: CASKQSSYNEQFF

j_call: TRBJ1-1
clone_size: -
d_call: -
v_call: TRBV4-1
cdr3_nt: TGCGCCAGCAGCCAAGAGTCGCTGGGGAACACTGAAGCTTTCTTT
cdr3_aa: CASSQESLGNTEAFF

j_call: TRBJ2-7
clone_size: -
d_call: -
v_call: TRBV10-3
cdr3_nt: TGTGCCATCAGTGATAGGGTGTACGAGCAGTACTTC
cdr3_aa: CAISDRVYEQYF

j_call: TRBJ1-6
clone_size: few
d_call: -
v_call: TRBV5-1
cdr3_nt: TGCGCCAGCAGCTTGGGTGGGGCGATCAATTCACCCCTCCACTTT
cdr3_aa: CASSLGGAINSPLHF

j_call: TRBJ2-5
clone_size: -
d_call: TRBD2
v_call: TRBV27
cdr3_nt: TGTGCCAGCAGAGACCTAGCGGGGGGGCCGAGAGAGACCCAGTACTTC
cdr3_aa: CASRDLAGGPRETQYF

j_call: TRBJ1-6
clone_size: -
d_call: -
v_call: TRBV7-9
cdr3_nt: TGTGCCAGCGGCCGAGGGGGTGAGGATTCACCCCTCCACTTT
cdr3_aa: CASGRGGEDSPLHF

j_call: TRBJ1-2
clone_size: -
d_call: -
v_call: TRBV29-1
cdr3_nt: TGCAGCGTTGAATCGGGGGCGCTTGATGGCTACACCTTC
cdr3_aa: CSVESGALDGYTF

j_call: TRBJ2-3
clone_size: -
d_call: TRBD2
v_call: TRBV11-2
cdr3_nt: TGTGCCAGCAGCTTTAAAGGACTAGCGGGAGTTACAGATACGCAGTATTTT
cdr3_aa: CASSFKGLAGVTDTQYF

j_call: TRBJ1-5
clone_size: few
d_call: -
v_call: TRBV5-1
cdr3_nt: TGCGCCAGCAGCTTGTGGGTCAATCAGCCCCAGCATTTT
cdr3_aa: CASSLWVNQPQHF

j_call: TRBJ2-2
clone_size: -
d_call: -
v_call: TRBV7-8
cdr3_nt: TGTGCCAGCACCACACGGCAACAGACGAACACCGGGGAGCTGTTTTTT
cdr3_aa: CASTTRQQTNTGELFF

j_call: TRBJ2-3
clone_size: once
d_call: -
v_call: TRBV7-3
cdr3_nt: TGTGCCAGCAGCTCACTAGGAGCCAGGGATACGCAGTATTTT
cdr3_aa: CASSSLGARDTQYF

j_call: TRBJ2-7
clone_size: -
d_call: TRBD1
v_call: TRBV4-1
cdr3_nt: TGCGCCAGCAGCCAACGTCGGACAGGGACCTACGAGCAGTACTTC
cdr3_aa: CASSQRRTGTYEQYF

j_call: TRBJ1-5
clone_size: -
d_call: -
v_call: TRBV7-2
cdr3_nt: TGTGCCAGCAGCTTAGACAGCAAAAGATACAATCAGCCCCAGCATTTT
cdr3_aa: CASSLDSKRYNQPQHF

j_call: TRBJ1-1
clone_size: -
d_call: -
v_call: TRBV5-4
cdr3_nt: TGTGCCAGCAGCCTGAACAGGGAGAACACTGAAGCTTTCTTT
cdr3_aa: CASSLNRENTEAFF

j_call: TRBJ1-2
clone_size: -
d_call: -
v_call: TRBV5-1
cdr3_nt: TGCGCCAGCAGCTTGTCCCCGGGAGATCAAGGCTACACCTTC
cdr3_aa: CASSLSPGDQGYTF

j_call: TRBJ1-2
clone_size: -
d_call: TRBD1
v_call: TRBV19
cdr3_nt: TGTGCCAGTAGTGTGGACAGGAGATATGGCTACACCTTC
cdr3_aa: CASSVDRRYGYTF

j_call: TRBJ1-4
clone_size: -
d_call: -
v_call: TRBV27
cdr3_nt: TGTGCCAGCAGGGAGTGGGCTAATGAAAAACTGTTTTTT
cdr3_aa: CASREWANEKLFF

j_call: TRBJ2-3
clone_size: -
d_call: TRBD2
v_call: TRBV5-1
cdr3_nt: TGCGCCAGCAGCTTGGGACTAGCGGGCCCGGGCAACGCAGATACGCAGTATTTT
cdr3_aa: CASSLGLAGPGNADTQYF

j_call: TRBJ2-2
clone_size: once
d_call: TRBD2
v_call: TRBV9
cdr3_nt: TGTGCCAGCAGCGTAGAGCCCCCGACGGGACTAGCCTCGGGCACCGGGGAGCTGTTTTTT
cdr3_aa: CASSVEPPTGLASGTGELFF

j_call: TRBJ2-5
clone_size: -
d_call: -
v_call: TRBV5-1
cdr3_nt: TGCGCCAGCAGCTTTCCCGGAGAAGAGACCCAGTACTTC
cdr3_aa: CASSFPGEETQYF

j_call: TRBJ1-6
clone_size: -
d_call: -
v_call: TRBV2
cdr3_nt: TGTGCCAGTCTGTTGTCCTATAATTCACCCCTCCACTTT
cdr3_aa: CASLLSYNSPLHF

j_call: TRBJ1-4
clone_size: -
d_call: -
v_call: TRBV5-8
cdr3_nt: TGTGCCAGCAGCTTTGGATCCGGGGGTATGAGAGGAACTAATGAAAAACTGTTTTTT
cdr3_aa: CASSFGSGGMRGTNEKLFF

j_call: TRBJ2-1
clone_size: once
d_call: -
v_call: TRBV15
cdr3_nt: TGTGCCACCAGCCGCACGGACTACCTACAGTTCTTC
cdr3_aa: CATSRTDYLQFF

j_call: TRBJ2-1
clone_size: -
d_call: TRBD2
v_call: TRBV19
cdr3_nt: TGTGCCAGTAGCACAACTAGCGGGGGTTACAATGAGCAGTTCTTC
cdr3_aa: CASSTTSGGYNEQFF